Below are 17 T cell receptor beta chains sequenced from a single sample in a study of technical replicates of blood from several donors. Here immunoSEQ multiplex PCR was the method, and the copy in TCRdb shows in-frame clones only, minus some. The sample has about 80,000 clones; roughly 94% are singletons. Material for sequencing was T cells isolated from PBMCs. All receptors derive from a human donor in good health.

Written as DNA, the CDR3 is TGCGCCAGCAGCTTGGAGACAGGGATCAGGTACGATGGCTACACCTTC. Protein: CASSLETGIRYDGYTF. The rearrangement links TRBV5-1 to TRBJ1-2, with 7 bases fitting TRBD1. Germline V lookup: CDR1 SGHRS, CDR2 YFSETQ. The CDR3 length is 16 residues. Losses at the gene ends were 0 bases for V and 6 bases for J; bases not matched to a gene: 11.

The chain combines TRBV5-4 with TRBJ1-1; the match to TRBD1 covers 8 bases. Germline CDR1 SGHNT, CDR2 YYREEE (reference sequence). The CDR3 covers 13 residues. The junction had 3 bases not matched to a gene; V was cut back by 4 bases and J by 4 bases. DNA of the CDR3: TGTGCCAGCAGCGTGGACAGGGCCACTGAAGCTTTCTTT. Amino acids: CASSVDRATEAFF. Based on the CDR3 plus reference TRBV5-4 and TRBJ1-1, the full variable domain is ETGVTQSPTHLIKTRGQQVTLRCSSQSGHNTVSWYQQALGQGPQFIFQYYREEENGRGNFPPRFSGLQFPNYSSELNVNALELDDSALYLCASSVDRATEAFFGQGTRLTVV.

The J gene is TRBJ2-1, the V gene TRBV9; the D is unclear. The V and J ends lost 1 base and 4 bases respectively, with 9 bases between them. Germline values: CDR1 SGDLS, CDR2 YYNGEE. This CDR3 has 14 amino acids. The CDR3 region has the DNA TGTGCCAGCAGCGTATCAAGTCGGTACAATGAGCAGTTCTTC. Translation gives CASSVSSRYNEQFF.

The chain carries TRBV29-1 and TRBJ2-5, with TRBD1 matching 7 bases. This CDR3 spans 12 amino acids. Losses at the gene ends were 3 bases for V and 2 bases for J; bases not matched to a gene: 0. From germline, CDR1 is SQVTM and CDR2 ANQGSEA. In nucleotides, the CDR3 is TGCAGCGTTGACAGGGGGCAAGAGACCCAGTACTTC. Translation gives CSVDRGQETQYF.

The chain links TRBV9 to TRBJ1-1; weak D call: TRBD1 (6 bases). CDR3 size: 14 residues. Between the trimmed V and J ends, which lost 4 bases and 3 bases, there was a span of 13 bases. The germline CDR1 and CDR2 sequences are SGDLS and YYNGEE. The CDR3 loop is CASSTQGRDTEAFF. CDR3 DNA sequence: TGTGCCAGCAGCACACAGGGAAGGGACACTGAAGCTTTCTTT.

The chain is built from TRBV12-5 and TRBJ2-7, with TRBD1 matching over 7 bases. Germline values: CDR1 LGHNT, CDR2 FRNRAP. The CDR3 length is 19 residues. V trimming: 0 bases; J trimming: 4 bases; junction bases outside the gene matches: 18. The CDR3 region has the DNA TGTGCTAGTGGTTTGGTACGACAGGGTTTGAGGGTGTGGGGGTACGAGCAGTACTTC. This translates into CASGLVRQGLRVWGYEQYF.

This clone appeared a single time. V usage is TRBV5-6 and J usage is TRBJ1-1; unclear D gene. The V end was cut by 0 bases, the J end by 4 bases, with 19 bases between. Germline CDR1 is SGHDT and CDR2 is YYEEEE. CDR3 length: 17 residues. CDR3 sequence: CASSLVLERPAFTEAFF. DNA for the CDR3: TGTGCCAGCAGCTTGGTTCTTGAGCGACCAGCTTTCACTGAAGCTTTCTTT.

V and J are TRBV7-3 and TRBJ2-1; 11 positions agree with TRBD2. Germline CDR1 is SGHTA and CDR2 is FQGTGA. V was pared by 1 base and J by 9 bases, with 8 bases of the junction left unmatched. This CDR3 contains 16 residues. The CDR3 spells CASSLRKLAGAGEQFF. The CDR3, as DNA: TGTGCCAGCAGCTTAAGAAAACTAGCGGGAGCTGGTGAGCAGTTCTTC.

The rearrangement uses TRBV4-3 and TRBJ2-3; 12 nucleotides match TRBD2. The CDR3 has 18 amino acids. The junction had 7 bases not matched to a gene; V was cut back by 0 bases and J by 3 bases. Looked up from germline, CDR1 is LGHNA and CDR2 is YSLEER. CDR3 in DNA: TGCGCCAGCAGCCAAGAGACTCGACTAGCGGGAGTGACAGATACGCAGTATTTT. Its translation is CASSQETRLAGVTDTQYF.

The rearrangement joins TRBV27 to TRBJ2-7, with D possibly being TRBD1 (6 bases). There are 13 residues in the CDR3. Germline V gene data show CDR1 as MNHEY and CDR2 as SMNVEV (reference sequence). Trimming shortened V by 4 bases and J by 3 bases, and 10 bases separated the two germline ends. The CDR3 region is CASSWDNRYEQYF. CDR3 sequence (DNA): TGTGCCAGCAGTTGGGACAACCGCTACGAGCAGTACTTC.

In DNA, the CDR3 is TGTGCCAGCAGCTTCCCGGGACAGGACCTCCGGGAGACCCAGTACTTC. Protein product: CASSFPGQDLRETQYF. The J gene is TRBJ2-5, the V gene TRBV7-9; 8 nucleotides agree with TRBD1. After removal of 3 bases from V and 5 bases from J, the junction contained 11 bases not matched to a gene. The CDR3 length is 16 residues. In germline, CDR1 is SEHNR, CDR2 FQNEAQ (reference sequence).

The gene calls are TRBV5-6 and TRBJ2-3; the match to TRBD2 covers 12 bases. Trimming cost V 2 bases and J 3 bases; bases outside gene matches: 1. CDR1 and CDR2 (germline): SGHDT, YYEEEE. The length of the CDR3 is 15 residues. DNA for the CDR3: TGTGCCAGCAGCTTACTAGCGGGAGGAACAGATACGCAGTATTTT. This encodes CASSLLAGGTDTQYF.

This clone was counted once. The CDR3 bases are TGTGCCAGCAGGCCAGACATAATCAGCTCCTACGAGCAGTACTTC. Its protein product is CASRPDIISSYEQYF. The V gene is TRBV7-9, the J gene TRBJ2-7; no reliable D call. This CDR3 has 15 amino acids. CDR1 is SEHNR and CDR2 is FQNEAQ in the germline V gene (reference sequence). Trimming shortened V by 6 bases and J by 0 bases, and 15 bases separated the two germline ends. The full variable domain, with the rest looked up from reference TRBV7-9 and TRBJ2-7, is DTGVSQNPRHKITKRGQNVTFRCDPISEHNRLYWYRQTLGQGPEFLTYFQNEAQLEKSRLLSDRFSAERPKGSFSTLEIQRTEQGDSAMYLCASRPDIISSYEQYFGPGTRLTVT.

The V gene is TRBV6-1, the J gene TRBJ2-7; 11 nucleotides match TRBD2. Trimming took 7 bases from V and 8 from J; bases not matched to a gene: 13. Germline lookup yields CDR1 MNHNS and CDR2 SASEGT. The CDR3 covers 15 residues. The CDR3 nucleotides read TGTGCCAGCACCCTCCCTGCGGCTAGCGGGAGGAAGCAGTACTTC. It specifies CASTLPAASGRKQYF.

J is TRBJ1-5 and V is TRBV6-1, with 7 nucleotides matching TRBD1. This CDR3 is 18 amino acids long. Looked up from germline, CDR1 is MNHNS and CDR2 is SASEGT. After removal of 0 bases from V and 7 bases from J, the junction contained 15 bases not matched to a gene. Written as DNA, the CDR3 is TGTGCCAGCAGTGAAGCCCTCAGTATGACAGGGTGGGAACAGCCCCAGCATTTT. This translates into CASSEALSMTGWEQPQHF.

The rearrangement uses TRBV5-1 and TRBJ2-2; possible D gene TRBD1, 6 bases. With 5 bases removed from V and 5 bases from J, the gap between germline ends came to 13 bases. The CDR3 runs to 14 residues. Germline loops: CDR1 SGHRS, CDR2 YFSETQ. The CDR3 DNA follows: TGCGCCAGCAGGCCCCAGGGGATTACCGGGGAGCTGTTTTTT. As protein: CASRPQGITGELFF.

The chain joins TRBV11-2 to TRBJ2-7; 7 nucleotides align to TRBD2. Unmatched junction bases numbered 8, after V lost 3 bases and J lost 3 bases. The CDR3 is made up of 15 amino acids. Looked up from germline, CDR1 is SGHAT and CDR2 is FQNNGV. The CDR3 nucleotides read TGTGCCAGCAGCTTTTCCGGGACTACCTTCTACGAGCAGTACTTC. Encoded protein: CASSFSGTTFYEQYF. Full variable domain (outside the CDR3, taken from reference TRBV11-2 and TRBJ2-7): EAGVAQSPRYKIIEKRQSVAFWCNPISGHATLYWYQQILGQGPKLLIQFQNNGVVDDSQLPKDRFSAERLKGVDSTLKIQPAKLEDSAVYLCASSFSGTTFYEQYFGPGTRLTVT.